This T cell receptor beta chain was sequenced during a study of T cell responses to AZD1222 COVID-19 vaccine. A word on this clone: Antigen: not known.

Assay: immunoSEQ multiplex PCR; the TCRdb copy retains only in-frame clones and omits some. The repertoire holds 100,000 to 120,000 clones, with around 93% as singletons. The study pooled second doses at about 4 or about 12 weeks. General study results and limits: Donors, mostly white British, included more females; clonal diversity was possibly underestimated. Spike-specific TCR breadth and depth rose after two AZD1222 doses. Just five to seven people given AZD1222 tested seropositive at baseline.

The sample here was peripheral blood, taken 28 days after the second AZD1222 dose. The clonotype originates from an adult who received the AZD1222 COVID-19 vaccine.

CDR3 sequence (DNA): TGCGCCAGCAGCCAAGTCGCACCAACTAATGAAAAACTGTTTTTT. It codes for CASSQVAPTNEKLFF. The rearrangement joins TRBV4-1 to TRBJ1-4, with D uncertain. The CDR3 sequence is 15 residues long. Trimming stripped 1 base from V and 0 bases from J, with 6 bases between. Germline lookup yields CDR1 MGHRA and CDR2 YSYEKL.